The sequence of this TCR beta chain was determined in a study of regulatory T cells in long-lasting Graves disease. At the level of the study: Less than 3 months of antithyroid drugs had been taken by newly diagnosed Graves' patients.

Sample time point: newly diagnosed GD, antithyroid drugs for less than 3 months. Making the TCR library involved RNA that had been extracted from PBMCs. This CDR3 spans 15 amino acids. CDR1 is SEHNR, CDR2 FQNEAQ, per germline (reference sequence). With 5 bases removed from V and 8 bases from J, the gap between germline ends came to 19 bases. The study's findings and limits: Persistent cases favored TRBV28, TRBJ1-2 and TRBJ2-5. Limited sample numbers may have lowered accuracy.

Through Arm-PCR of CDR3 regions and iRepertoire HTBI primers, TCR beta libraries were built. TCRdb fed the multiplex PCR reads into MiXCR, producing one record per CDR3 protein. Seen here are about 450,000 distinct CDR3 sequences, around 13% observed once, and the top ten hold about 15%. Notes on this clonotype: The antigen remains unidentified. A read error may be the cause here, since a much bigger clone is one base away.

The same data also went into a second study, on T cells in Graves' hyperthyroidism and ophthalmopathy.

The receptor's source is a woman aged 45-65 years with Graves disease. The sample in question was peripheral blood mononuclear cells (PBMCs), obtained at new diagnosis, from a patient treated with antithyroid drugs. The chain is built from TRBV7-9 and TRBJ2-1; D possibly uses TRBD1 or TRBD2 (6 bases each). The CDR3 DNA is TGTGCCAGCAGCCCCCGGGGGCGGCTCATCGATGAGCAGTTCTTC. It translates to CASSPRGRLIDEQFF.